Listed below are T cell receptor beta chains from one sample, sequenced in a study of blood T cell repertoires in COVID-19. Assay: immunoSEQ multiplex PCR; the TCRdb copy retains only in-frame clones and omits some. The sample lists under 80,000 clones, around 83% occurring once. Sequencing was done on a sample of peripheral blood. The origin of the receptors is a woman between 55 and 75 years old with acute or convalescent COVID-19. CDR3s include the opening cysteine and the closing phenylalanine or tryptophan. Fields, in order: clone size, D gene, V gene, J gene, CDR3 protein, CDR3 DNA. D genes are given only for firm matches. Expanded clones are given a class, and other clones once, few, many or no size at all.

size: NA; D: TRBD1; V: TRBV27; J: TRBJ2-7; CDR3: CASSLLIFRGDRGFFVGYEQYF; DNA: TGTGCCAGCAGTTTATTGATTTTTAGGGGGGACAGGGGTTTTTTTGTCGGATACGAGCAGTACTTC
size: once; D: NA; V: TRBV9; J: TRBJ1-1; CDR3: CASSVAPGNTEAFF; DNA: TGTGCCAGCAGCGTAGCTCCAGGGAACACTGAAGCTTTCTTT
size: NA; D: TRBD1; V: TRBV5-1; J: TRBJ2-7; CDR3: CASSLNRDSRTYEQYF; DNA: TGCGCCAGCAGCTTGAACCGGGACAGTAGAACCTACGAGCAGTACTTC
size: NA; D: TRBD2; V: TRBV6-2/TRBV6-3; J: TRBJ2-3; CDR3: CASSPLTSGPSTDTQYF; DNA: TGTGCCAGCAGTCCGTTGACTAGCGGGCCTAGCACAGATACGCAGTATTTT
size: NA; D: TRBD1; V: TRBV30; J: TRBJ2-1; CDR3: CAWSVPSPGQGARNEQFF; DNA: TGTGCCTGGAGTGTACCCTCTCCAGGACAGGGCGCTCGGAATGAGCAGTTCTTC
size: NA; D: TRBD2; V: TRBV6-5; J: TRBJ2-1; CDR3: CASSYSGLAINEQFF; DNA: TGTGCCAGCAGTTACTCCGGACTAGCTATCAATGAGCAGTTCTTC
size: once; D: NA; V: TRBV19; J: TRBJ1-1; CDR3: CASSITGQITEAFF; DNA: TGTGCCAGTAGTATAACTGGACAGATCACTGAAGCTTTCTTT
size: NA; D: NA; V: TRBV2; J: TRBJ2-7; CDR3: CAIRDFSYEQYF; DNA: TGTGCCATCAGGGACTTCTCCTACGAGCAGTACTTC
size: NA; D: TRBD1; V: TRBV19; J: TRBJ1-5; CDR3: CASTAGTGGFRNQPQHF; DNA: TGTGCCAGTACCGCCGGGACAGGGGGCTTTCGCAATCAGCCCCAGCATTTT
size: NA; D: TRBD1; V: TRBV18; J: TRBJ1-1; CDR3: CASSPPGQWNTEAFF; DNA: TGTGCCAGCTCACCACCGGGACAGTGGAACACTGAAGCTTTCTTT
size: NA; D: TRBD1; V: TRBV5-1; J: TRBJ2-1; CDR3: CASPHRGAYNEQFF; DNA: TGCGCCAGCCCTCACAGGGGCGCCTACAATGAGCAGTTCTTC